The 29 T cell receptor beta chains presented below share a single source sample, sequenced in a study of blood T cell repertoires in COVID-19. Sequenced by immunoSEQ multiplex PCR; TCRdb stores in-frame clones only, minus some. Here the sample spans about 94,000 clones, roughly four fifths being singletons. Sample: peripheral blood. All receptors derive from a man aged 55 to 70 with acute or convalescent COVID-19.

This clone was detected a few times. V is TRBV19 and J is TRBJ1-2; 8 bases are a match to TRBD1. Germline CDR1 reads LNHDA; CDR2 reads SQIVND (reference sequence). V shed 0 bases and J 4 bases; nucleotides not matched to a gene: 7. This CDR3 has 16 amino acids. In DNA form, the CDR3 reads TGTGCCAGTAGTATAGAGGCGGGACAGGCTAGCTATGGCTACACCTTC. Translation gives CASSIEAGQASYGYTF.

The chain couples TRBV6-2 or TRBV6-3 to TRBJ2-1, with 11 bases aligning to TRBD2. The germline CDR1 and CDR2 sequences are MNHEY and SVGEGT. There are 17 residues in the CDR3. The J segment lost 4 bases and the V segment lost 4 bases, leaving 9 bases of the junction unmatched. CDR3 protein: CASSLNTGLAVYNEQFF. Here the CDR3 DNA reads TGTGCCAGCAGTTTAAACACGGGACTAGCGGTATACAATGAGCAGTTCTTC.

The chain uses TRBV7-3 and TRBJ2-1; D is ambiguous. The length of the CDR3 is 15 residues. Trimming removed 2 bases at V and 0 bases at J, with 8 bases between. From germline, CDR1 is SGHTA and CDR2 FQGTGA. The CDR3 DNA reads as TGTGCCAGCAGCTTAGATAGCCGCTCCTACAATGAGCAGTTCTTC. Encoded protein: CASSLDSRSYNEQFF.

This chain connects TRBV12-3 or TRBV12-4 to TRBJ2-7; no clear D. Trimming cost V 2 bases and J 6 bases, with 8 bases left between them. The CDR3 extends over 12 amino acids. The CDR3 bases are TGTGCCAGCAGTTTATCACAAGTCGAGCAGTACTTC. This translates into CASSLSQVEQYF.

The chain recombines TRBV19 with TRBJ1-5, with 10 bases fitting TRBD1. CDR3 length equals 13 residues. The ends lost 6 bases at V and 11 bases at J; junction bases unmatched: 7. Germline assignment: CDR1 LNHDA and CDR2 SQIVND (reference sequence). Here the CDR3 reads CASSVGQGFSQHF. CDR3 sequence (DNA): TGTGCCAGTAGCGTGGGACAGGGGTTTTCCCAGCATTTT. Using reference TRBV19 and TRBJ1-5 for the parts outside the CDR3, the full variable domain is DGGITQSPKYLFRKEGQNVTLSCEQNLNHDAMYWYRQDPGQGLRLIYYSQIVNDFQKGDIAEGYSVSREKKESFPLTVTSAQKNPTAFYLCASSVGQGFSQHFGDGTRLSIL.

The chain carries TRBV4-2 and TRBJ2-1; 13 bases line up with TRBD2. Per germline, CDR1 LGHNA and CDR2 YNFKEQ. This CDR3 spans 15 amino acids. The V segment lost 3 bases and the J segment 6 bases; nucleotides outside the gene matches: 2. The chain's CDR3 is CASSHTSGGANEQFF. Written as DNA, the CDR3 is TGTGCCAGCAGCCATACTAGCGGGGGGGCCAATGAGCAGTTCTTC.

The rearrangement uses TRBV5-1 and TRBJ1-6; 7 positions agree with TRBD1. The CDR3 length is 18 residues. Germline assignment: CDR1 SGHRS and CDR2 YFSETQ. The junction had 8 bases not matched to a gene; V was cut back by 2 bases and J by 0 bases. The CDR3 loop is CASSLSGTASSYNSPLHF. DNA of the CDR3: TGCGCCAGCAGCTTATCCGGGACAGCGAGCTCCTATAATTCACCCCTCCACTTT.

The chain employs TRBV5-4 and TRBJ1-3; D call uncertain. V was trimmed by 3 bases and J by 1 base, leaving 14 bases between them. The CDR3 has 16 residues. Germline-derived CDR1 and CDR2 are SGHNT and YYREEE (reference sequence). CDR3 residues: CASSSQATVSGNTIYF. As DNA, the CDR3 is TGTGCCAGCAGCTCTCAAGCGACGGTTTCTGGAAACACCATATATTTT.

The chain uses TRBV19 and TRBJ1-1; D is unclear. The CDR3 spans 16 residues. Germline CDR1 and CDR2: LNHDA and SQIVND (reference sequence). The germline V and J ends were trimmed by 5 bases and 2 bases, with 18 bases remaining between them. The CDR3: CASSPPPDLINTEAFF. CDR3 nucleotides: TGTGCCAGTAGTCCCCCCCCAGATCTTATAAACACTGAAGCTTTCTTT.

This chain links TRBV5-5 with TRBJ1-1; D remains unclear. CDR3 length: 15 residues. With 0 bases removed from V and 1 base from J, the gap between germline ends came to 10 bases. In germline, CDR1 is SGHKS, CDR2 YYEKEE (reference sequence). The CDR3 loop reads CASSLVEVRNTEAFF. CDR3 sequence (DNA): TGTGCCAGCAGCTTGGTAGAGGTGCGGAACACTGAAGCTTTCTTT.

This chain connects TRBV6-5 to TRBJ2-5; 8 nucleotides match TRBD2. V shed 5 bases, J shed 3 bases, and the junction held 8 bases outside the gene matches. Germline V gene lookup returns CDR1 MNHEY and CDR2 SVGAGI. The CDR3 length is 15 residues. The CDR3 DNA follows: TGTGCCAGCAGTCAGCTCCTTAGCGGGGAAGAGACCCAGTACTTC. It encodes CASSQLLSGEETQYF.

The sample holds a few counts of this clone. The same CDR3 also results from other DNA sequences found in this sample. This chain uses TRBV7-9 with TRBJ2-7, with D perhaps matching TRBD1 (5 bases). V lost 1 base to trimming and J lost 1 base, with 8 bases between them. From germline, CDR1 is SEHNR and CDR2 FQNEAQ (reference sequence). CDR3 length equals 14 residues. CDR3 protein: CASSLVGRSYEQYF. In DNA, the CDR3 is TGTGCCAGCAGCTTAGTGGGGCGATCCTACGAGCAGTACTTC.

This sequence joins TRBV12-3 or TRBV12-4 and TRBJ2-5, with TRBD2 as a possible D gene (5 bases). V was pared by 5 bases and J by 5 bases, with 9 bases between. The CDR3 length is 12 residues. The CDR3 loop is CASSPRGETQYF. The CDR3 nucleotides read TGTGCCAGCAGTCCGAGAGGGGAGACCCAGTACTTC.

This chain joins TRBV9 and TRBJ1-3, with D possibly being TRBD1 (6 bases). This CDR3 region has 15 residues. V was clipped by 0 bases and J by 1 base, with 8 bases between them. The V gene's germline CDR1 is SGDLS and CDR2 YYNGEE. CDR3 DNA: TGTGCCAGCAGCGTAGAGCAGGGGTCTGGAAACACCATATATTTT. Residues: CASSVEQGSGNTIYF.

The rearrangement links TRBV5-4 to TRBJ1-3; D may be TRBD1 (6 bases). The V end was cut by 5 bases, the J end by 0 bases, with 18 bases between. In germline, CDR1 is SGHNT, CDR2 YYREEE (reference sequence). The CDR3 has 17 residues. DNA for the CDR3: TGTGCCAGCAGTTCTATGGGGGCGGGTCCCTCTGGAAACACCATATATTTT. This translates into CASSSMGAGPSGNTIYF.

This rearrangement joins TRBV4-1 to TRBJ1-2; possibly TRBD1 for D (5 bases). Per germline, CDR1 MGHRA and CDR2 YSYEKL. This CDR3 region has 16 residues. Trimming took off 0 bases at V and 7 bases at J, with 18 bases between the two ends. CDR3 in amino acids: CASSQEGWGGAGGYTF. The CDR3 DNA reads TGCGCCAGCAGCCAAGAGGGATGGGGAGGGGCGGGTGGCTACACCTTC.

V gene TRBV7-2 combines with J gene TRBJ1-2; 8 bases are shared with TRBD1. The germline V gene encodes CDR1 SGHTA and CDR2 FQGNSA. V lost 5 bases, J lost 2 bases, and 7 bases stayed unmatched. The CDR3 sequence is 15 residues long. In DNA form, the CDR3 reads TGTGCCAGCAGCGATACAGGGGGACCCAACTATGGCTACACCTTC. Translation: CASSDTGGPNYGYTF.

As DNA, the CDR3 is TGTGCCAGCAGCGTAGCGACAGGGGCCGAGCAGTACTTC. Residues: CASSVATGAEQYF. J is TRBJ2-7 and V is TRBV9; 8 nucleotides agree with TRBD1. J gave up 6 bases and V 0 bases, and 2 bases lay outside the gene matches. The CDR3 runs 13 residues. Germline CDR1 reads SGDLS; CDR2 reads YYNGEE.

CDR3: CASGLTSTDTQYF. The CDR3 DNA sequence: TGTGCCAGTGGGCTCACTAGCACAGATACGCAGTATTTT. V and J are TRBV19 and TRBJ2-3; no definite D call. V gave up 8 bases and J gave up 0 bases, with 9 bases separating them. The CDR3 is made up of 13 amino acids. Germline V gene lookup returns CDR1 LNHDA and CDR2 SQIVND (reference sequence).

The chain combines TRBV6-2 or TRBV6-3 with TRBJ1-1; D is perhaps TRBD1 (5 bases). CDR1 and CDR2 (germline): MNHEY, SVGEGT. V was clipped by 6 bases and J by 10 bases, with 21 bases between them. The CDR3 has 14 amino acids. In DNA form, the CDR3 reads TGTGCCAGCAGCTCCTGGGACTTCAGCATGGGAGCTTTCTTT. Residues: CASSSWDFSMGAFF.

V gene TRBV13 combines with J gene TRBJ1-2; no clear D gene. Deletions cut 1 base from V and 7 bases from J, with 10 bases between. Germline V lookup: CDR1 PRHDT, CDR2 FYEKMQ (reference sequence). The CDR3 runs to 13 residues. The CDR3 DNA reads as TGTGCCAGCAGCTTAGAGTCCAGGCCTGGCTACACCTTC. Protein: CASSLESRPGYTF. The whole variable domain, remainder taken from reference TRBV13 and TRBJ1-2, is AAGVIQSPRHLIKEKRETATLKCYPIPRHDTVYWYQQGPGQDPQFLISFYEKMQSDKGSIPDRFSAQQFSDYHSELNMSSLELGDSALYFCASSLESRPGYTFGSGTRLTVV.

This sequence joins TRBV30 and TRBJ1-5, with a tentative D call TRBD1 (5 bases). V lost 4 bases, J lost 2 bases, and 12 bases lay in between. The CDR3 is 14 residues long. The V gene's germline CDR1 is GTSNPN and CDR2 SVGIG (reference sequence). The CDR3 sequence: CAWNGAGGNQPQHF. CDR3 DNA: TGTGCCTGGAACGGGGCGGGGGGCAATCAGCCCCAGCATTTT. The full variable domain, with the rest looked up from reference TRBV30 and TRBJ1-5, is SQTIHQWPATLVQPVGSPLSLECTVEGTSNPNLYWYRQAAGRGLQLLFYSVGIGQISSEVPQNLSASRPQDRQFILSSKKLLLSDSGFYLCAWNGAGGNQPQHFGDGTRLSIL.

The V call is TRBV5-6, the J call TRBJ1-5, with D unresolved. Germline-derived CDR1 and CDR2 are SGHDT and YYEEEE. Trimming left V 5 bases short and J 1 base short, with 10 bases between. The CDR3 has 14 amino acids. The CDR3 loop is CASSSGPSNQPQHF. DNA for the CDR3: TGTGCCAGCAGTTCGGGTCCAAGCAATCAGCCCCAGCATTTT.

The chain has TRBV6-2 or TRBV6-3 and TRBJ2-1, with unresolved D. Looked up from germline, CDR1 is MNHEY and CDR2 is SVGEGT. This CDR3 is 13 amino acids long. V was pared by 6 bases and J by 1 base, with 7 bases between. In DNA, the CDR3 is TGTGCCAGCAGCCTCCGGTCCTACAATGAGCAGTTCTTC. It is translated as CASSLRSYNEQFF.

The CDR3 spells CASRKGVGYTF. The CDR3, as DNA: TGTGCCAGCAGAAAGGGAGTTGGCTACACCTTC. The chain links TRBV5-6 to TRBJ1-2, with D hard to call. Germline assignment: CDR1 SGHDT and CDR2 YYEEEE. Trimming removed 5 bases from V and 7 bases from J, with 9 bases in between. This CDR3 is 11 amino acids long. Full variable domain (remainder filled in from reference TRBV5-6 and TRBJ1-2): DAGVTQSPTHLIKTRGQQVTLRCSPKSGHDTVSWYQQALGQGPQFIFQYYEEEERQRGNFPDRFSGHQFPNYSSELNVNALLLGDSALYLCASRKGVGYTFGSGTRLTVV.

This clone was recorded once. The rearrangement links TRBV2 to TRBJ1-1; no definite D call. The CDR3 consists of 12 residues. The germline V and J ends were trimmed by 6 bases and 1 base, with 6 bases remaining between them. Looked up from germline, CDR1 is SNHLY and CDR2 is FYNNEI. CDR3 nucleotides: TGTGCCAGCAGCGCGGGGAACACTGAAGCTTTCTTT. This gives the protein CASSAGNTEAFF.

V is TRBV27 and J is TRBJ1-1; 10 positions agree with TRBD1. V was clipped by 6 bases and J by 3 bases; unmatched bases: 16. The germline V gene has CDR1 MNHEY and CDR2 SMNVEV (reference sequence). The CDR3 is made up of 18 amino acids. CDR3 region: CASSFFLPTGGTDTEAFF. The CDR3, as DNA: TGTGCCAGCAGCTTTTTCCTACCGACAGGGGGCACGGACACTGAAGCTTTCTTT.

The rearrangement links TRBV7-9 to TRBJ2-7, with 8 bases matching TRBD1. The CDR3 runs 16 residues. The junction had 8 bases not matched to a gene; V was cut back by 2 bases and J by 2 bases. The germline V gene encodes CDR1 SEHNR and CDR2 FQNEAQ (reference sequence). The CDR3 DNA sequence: TGTGCCAGCAGCTTAACCCCCGGACAGGGAACCTACGAGCAGTACTTC. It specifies CASSLTPGQGTYEQYF.

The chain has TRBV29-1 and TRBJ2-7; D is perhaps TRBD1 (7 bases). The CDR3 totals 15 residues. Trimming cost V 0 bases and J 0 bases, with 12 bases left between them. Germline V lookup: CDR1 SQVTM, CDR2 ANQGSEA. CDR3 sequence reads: CSVEDAGGHSYEQYF. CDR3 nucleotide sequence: TGCAGCGTTGAAGATGCAGGGGGGCACTCCTACGAGCAGTACTTC.